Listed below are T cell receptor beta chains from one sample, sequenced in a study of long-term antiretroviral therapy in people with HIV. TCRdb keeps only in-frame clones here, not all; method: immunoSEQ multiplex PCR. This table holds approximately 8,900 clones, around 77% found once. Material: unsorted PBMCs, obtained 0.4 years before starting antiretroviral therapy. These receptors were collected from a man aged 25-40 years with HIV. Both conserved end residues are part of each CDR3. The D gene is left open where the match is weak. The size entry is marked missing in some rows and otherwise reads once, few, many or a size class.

CDR3 DNA: TGTGCCAGCAGTTACGAGGGCTCACCCCTCCACTTT
CDR3 protein: CASSYEGSPLHF
D gene: .
clone size: few
V gene: TRBV6-6
J gene: TRBJ1-6

CDR3 DNA: TGTGCCAGCAGTTACAGGGTGGGACCCGGGTACTTC
CDR3 protein: CASSYRVGPGYF
D gene: .
clone size: .
V gene: TRBV28
J gene: TRBJ2-7

CDR3 DNA: TGTGCCAGCAGGGGCGACAGGGGCGAAAACACCATATATTTT
CDR3 protein: CASRGDRGENTIYF
D gene: TRBD1
clone size: .
V gene: TRBV28
J gene: TRBJ1-3

CDR3 DNA: TGTGCCAGCAGACAGGGGACCGAAGCTTTCTTT
CDR3 protein: CASRQGTEAFF
D gene: TRBD1
clone size: .
V gene: TRBV28
J gene: TRBJ1-1

CDR3 DNA: TGTGCCAGCAGAGCAGGGGGCGGTTCTGAAAAACTGTTTTTT
CDR3 protein: CASRAGGGSEKLFF
D gene: TRBD1
clone size: .
V gene: TRBV7-2
J gene: TRBJ1-4

CDR3 DNA: TGTGCCAGCAGTTACCAGGAGGGCCTTTACGAGCAGTACTTC
CDR3 protein: CASSYQEGLYEQYF
D gene: .
clone size: .
V gene: TRBV6-5
J gene: TRBJ2-7

CDR3 DNA: TGTGCCAGCAGTTACGGACGGGACGAGAAGGGGGAGCAGTACTTC
CDR3 protein: CASSYGRDEKGEQYF
D gene: .
clone size: medium-sized
V gene: TRBV6-6
J gene: TRBJ2-7

CDR3 DNA: TGTGCCAGCAGCTTACGGGGAACCGGGGAGCTGTTTTTT
CDR3 protein: CASSLRGTGELFF
D gene: .
clone size: .
V gene: TRBV7-3
J gene: TRBJ2-2

CDR3 DNA: TGTGCCAGCAGCCCGAGACTAGCGGGAGGCTCCTACGAGCAGTACTTC
CDR3 protein: CASSPRLAGGSYEQYF
D gene: TRBD2
clone size: .
V gene: TRBV7-6
J gene: TRBJ2-7

CDR3 DNA: TGTGCCTGGAGTGAGGGGACTAGCGGGGGGGCCAGGGACCCCTACAATGAGCAGTTCTTC
CDR3 protein: CAWSEGTSGGARDPYNEQFF
D gene: TRBD2
clone size: .
V gene: TRBV30
J gene: TRBJ2-1

CDR3 DNA: TGTGCCAGCAGTTACGGCGGACAGGTCTACGAGCAGTACTTC
CDR3 protein: CASSYGGQVYEQYF
D gene: TRBD1
clone size: .
V gene: TRBV6-5
J gene: TRBJ2-7

CDR3 DNA: TGTGCCAGCAGCCCCCGACAGGGGGCAAACTACAATGAGCAGTTCTTC
CDR3 protein: CASSPRQGANYNEQFF
D gene: TRBD1
clone size: .
V gene: TRBV7-2
J gene: TRBJ2-1

CDR3 DNA: TGTGCCAGCAGCTGGGGACAGTCAACCGGGGAGCTGTTTTTT
CDR3 protein: CASSWGQSTGELFF
D gene: TRBD1
clone size: medium-sized
V gene: TRBV5-4
J gene: TRBJ2-2

CDR3 DNA: TGCGCCAGCAGCCGCGGACAGGGAGTGTACGAGCAGTACTTC
CDR3 protein: CASSRGQGVYEQYF
D gene: TRBD1
clone size: .
V gene: TRBV5-1
J gene: TRBJ2-7

CDR3 DNA: TGTGCCAGCAGAAGGACAGGGAACAATCAGCCCCAGCATTTT
CDR3 protein: CASRRTGNNQPQHF
D gene: TRBD1
clone size: .
V gene: TRBV28
J gene: TRBJ1-5

CDR3 DNA: TGTGCCTGGAGTCTTATCTTAAACACTGAAGCTTTCTTT
CDR3 protein: CAWSLILNTEAFF
D gene: .
clone size: .
V gene: TRBV30
J gene: TRBJ1-1

CDR3 DNA: TGTGCCAGCAGTTTACTCGGGGGAGTTAATGGCTACACCTTC
CDR3 protein: CASSLLGGVNGYTF
D gene: .
clone size: .
V gene: TRBV27
J gene: TRBJ1-2

CDR3 DNA: TGTGCCAGCAGCTTAAATGGGAACGAGCAGTACTTC
CDR3 protein: CASSLNGNEQYF
D gene: .
clone size: .
V gene: TRBV7-8
J gene: TRBJ2-7

CDR3 DNA: TGTGCCAGTAGTGCGGGGACTAGCGGCGCCACCTACGAGCAGTACTTC
CDR3 protein: CASSAGTSGATYEQYF
D gene: TRBD2
clone size: .
V gene: TRBV19
J gene: TRBJ2-7

CDR3 DNA: TGTGCCAGCAGCATGACAGGGGAGGTTGGTCAGCCCCAGCATTTT
CDR3 protein: CASSMTGEVGQPQHF
D gene: TRBD1
clone size: medium-sized
V gene: TRBV7-9
J gene: TRBJ1-5

CDR3 DNA: TGTGCCACCAGCATGGGACTAGCGGGAGCTTACGAGCAGTACTTC
CDR3 protein: CATSMGLAGAYEQYF
D gene: TRBD2
clone size: .
V gene: TRBV15
J gene: TRBJ2-7

CDR3 DNA: TGTGCCAGCAGCGTATCCCTTCAGGGATTCGCTCTTAGCAATCAGCCCCAGCATTTT
CDR3 protein: CASSVSLQGFALSNQPQHF
D gene: .
clone size: .
V gene: TRBV9
J gene: TRBJ1-5

CDR3 DNA: TGTGCCAGCAGCTTGGGGGTCCCTACTAGCACAGATACGCAGTATTTT
CDR3 protein: CASSLGVPTSTDTQYF
D gene: .
clone size: .
V gene: TRBV5-6
J gene: TRBJ2-3

CDR3 DNA: TGTGCCAGCAGCAAAGTGGGACAGGGTCGACCACCCATTCCGATCCTAAACACCATATATTTT
CDR3 protein: CASSKVGQGRPPIPILNTIYF
D gene: .
clone size: .
V gene: TRBV21-1
J gene: TRBJ1-3

CDR3 DNA: TGTGCTAGTGGTTCCCCGATGGGGGAGACCCAGTACTTC
CDR3 protein: CASGSPMGETQYF
D gene: .
clone size: .
V gene: TRBV12-5
J gene: TRBJ2-5

CDR3 DNA: TGTGCCAGCAGCGAACCGGGACAGGGGGACGAGCAGTACTTC
CDR3 protein: CASSEPGQGDEQYF
D gene: TRBD1
clone size: once
V gene: TRBV9
J gene: TRBJ2-7